The 10 T cell receptor beta chains listed next were all sequenced from one sample in a study of blood T cell repertoires in COVID-19. Measured with immunoSEQ multiplex PCR; TCRdb has only the in-frame clones, and not every one. The repertoire holds 120,000 to 150,000 clones, with roughly 84% as singletons. Sequencing input: PBMCs or T cells enriched from blood (not recorded which). These TCRs come from a man aged 35-49 years with acute COVID-19.

The chain is built from TRBV27 and TRBJ2-7; 7 bases match TRBD2. The length of the CDR3 is 15 residues. In germline, CDR1 is MNHEY, CDR2 SMNVEV (reference sequence). V was clipped by 5 bases and J by 4 bases; unmatched bases: 11. As DNA, the CDR3 is TGTGCCAGCAGTCCGCATACTGGGGGAGGGTACGAGCAGTACTTC. Encoded protein: CASSPHTGGGYEQYF.

The V gene is TRBV30, the J gene TRBJ1-5; no clear D gene. CDR1 is GTSNPN and CDR2 is SVGIG in the germline V gene (reference sequence). The CDR3 is 15 amino acids. Trimming removed 3 bases from V and 3 bases from J, with 15 bases in between. The CDR3 DNA is TGTGCCTGGAGCGATAAGGCAACAGTCAATCAGCCCCAGCATTTT. Translation: CAWSDKATVNQPQHF. Full variable domain (rest looked up from reference TRBV30 and TRBJ1-5): SQTIHQWPATLVQPVGSPLSLECTVEGTSNPNLYWYRQAAGRGLQLLFYSVGIGQISSEVPQNLSASRPQDRQFILSSKKLLLSDSGFYLCAWSDKATVNQPQHFGDGTRLSIL.

This chain connects TRBV28 to TRBJ2-7; 7 nucleotides align to TRBD1. V lost 3 bases, J lost 6 bases, and 2 bases stayed unmatched. Germline-derived CDR1 and CDR2 are MDHEN and SYDVKM. The CDR3 runs 12 residues. CDR3 DNA sequence: TGTGCCAGCAGTTTGACAGGGCTCGAGCAGTACTTC. Residues: CASSLTGLEQYF.

This rearrangement joins TRBV7-2 to TRBJ1-1; 8 positions match TRBD1. Germline values: CDR1 SGHTA, CDR2 FQGNSA. J was trimmed by 8 bases and V by 3 bases; bases with no gene match: 8. The CDR3 loop spans 14 amino acids. CDR3 loop: CASSFRQGALEAFF. CDR3 DNA: TGTGCCAGCAGCTTCAGGCAGGGGGCACTGGAAGCTTTCTTT.

As DNA, the CDR3 is TGCAGCGTTGCTCTTGGGACAGGGCAGTACTTC. Its protein product is CSVALGTGQYF. The chain couples TRBV29-1 to TRBJ2-5; 9 nucleotides align to TRBD1. The CDR3 is 11 residues long. Germline CDR1 and CDR2: SQVTM and ANQGSEA. V lost 4 bases to trimming and J lost 11 bases; unmatched junction nucleotides: 5.

The chain is built from TRBV30 and TRBJ2-7; 11 bases match TRBD2. The CDR3 has 13 residues. From germline, CDR1 is GTSNPN and CDR2 SVGIG (reference sequence). Germline trimming cut 3 bases from V and 4 bases from J; bases unmatched to any gene: 2. CDR3 nucleotide sequence: TGTGCCTGGAGGAGACTAGCGGGATACGAGCAGTACTTC. Protein product: CAWRRLAGYEQYF.

The sample holds one count of this clone. The rearrangement links TRBV19 to TRBJ2-1, with 9 bases matching TRBD2. J gave up 0 bases and V 3 bases, and 9 bases lay outside the gene matches. The germline V gene has CDR1 LNHDA and CDR2 SQIVND (reference sequence). The CDR3 is made up of 18 amino acids. The CDR3 region is CASSMGSGGDISYNEQFF. CDR3 DNA sequence: TGTGCCAGTAGTATGGGTAGCGGGGGCGACATCTCCTACAATGAGCAGTTCTTC.

The V and J genes are TRBV12-3 or TRBV12-4 and TRBJ2-7; 8 bases line up with TRBD1. The CDR3 has 13 residues. Trimming cost V 3 bases and J 6 bases; bases outside gene matches: 4. The CDR3 bases are TGTGCCAGCAGTTTTCAGGGGGCCTCCGAGCAGTACTTC. This encodes CASSFQGASEQYF.

The chain combines TRBV28 with TRBJ2-7; D is possibly TRBD1 (6 bases). Germline V gene lookup returns CDR1 MDHEN and CDR2 SYDVKM. Trimming left V 3 bases short and J 3 bases short, with 9 bases between. This CDR3 spans 13 amino acids. The CDR3 bases are TGTGCCAGCAGTTTTACCAGGGGCTACGAGCAGTACTTC. Translated: CASSFTRGYEQYF.

The chain carries TRBV13 and TRBJ2-2, with D possibly matching TRBD2 (5 bases). The CDR3 runs to 12 residues. CDR1 PRHDT and CDR2 FYEKMQ come from the germline V gene (reference sequence). Trimming cost V 5 bases and J 6 bases, with 7 bases left between them. The CDR3, as DNA: TGTGCCAGCAGCATACTAGCCGGGGAGCTGTTTTTT. Its protein is CASSILAGELFF.